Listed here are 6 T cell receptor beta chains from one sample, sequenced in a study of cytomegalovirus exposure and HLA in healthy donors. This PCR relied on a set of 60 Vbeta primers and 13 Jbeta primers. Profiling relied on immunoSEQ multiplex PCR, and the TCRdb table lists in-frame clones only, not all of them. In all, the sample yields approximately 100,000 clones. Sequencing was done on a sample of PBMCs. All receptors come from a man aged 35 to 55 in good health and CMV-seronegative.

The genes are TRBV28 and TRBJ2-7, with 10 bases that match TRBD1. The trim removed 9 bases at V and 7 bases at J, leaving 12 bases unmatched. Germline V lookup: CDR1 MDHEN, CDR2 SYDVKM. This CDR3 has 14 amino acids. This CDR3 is CASKFPGQGKEQYF. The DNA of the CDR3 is TGTGCCAGTAAATTCCCGGGACAGGGGAAAGAGCAGTACTTC.

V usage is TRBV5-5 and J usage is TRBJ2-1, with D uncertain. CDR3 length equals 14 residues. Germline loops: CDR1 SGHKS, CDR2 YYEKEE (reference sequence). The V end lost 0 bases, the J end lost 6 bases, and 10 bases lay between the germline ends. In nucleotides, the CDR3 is TGTGCCAGCAGCTTGGGTGGTTGGCCCAATGAGCAGTTCTTC. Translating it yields CASSLGGWPNEQFF.

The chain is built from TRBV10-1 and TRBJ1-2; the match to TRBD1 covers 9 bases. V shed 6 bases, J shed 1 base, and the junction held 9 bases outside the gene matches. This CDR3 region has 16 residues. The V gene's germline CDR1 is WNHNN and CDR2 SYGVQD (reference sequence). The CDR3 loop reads CASRVRDREDNYGYTF. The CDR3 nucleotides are TGCGCCAGCAGAGTGAGGGACAGGGAGGATAACTATGGCTACACCTTC.

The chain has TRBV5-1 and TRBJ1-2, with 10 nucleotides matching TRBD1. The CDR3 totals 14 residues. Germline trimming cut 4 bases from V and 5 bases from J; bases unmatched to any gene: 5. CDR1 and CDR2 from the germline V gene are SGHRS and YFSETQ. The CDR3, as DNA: TGCGCCAGCAGCCCGGGACAGGGGCGATATGGCTACACCTTC. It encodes CASSPGQGRYGYTF. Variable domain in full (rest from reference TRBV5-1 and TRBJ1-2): KAGVTQTPRYLIKTRGQQVTLSCSPISGHRSVSWYQQTPGQGLQFLFEYFSETQRNKGNFPGRFSGRQFSNSRSEMNVSTLELGDSALYLCASSPGQGRYGYTFGSGTRLTVV.

The CDR3 sequence: CASSVAMGQASNYGYTF. CDR3 DNA: TGTGCCAGCAGCGTAGCGATGGGGCAGGCATCTAACTATGGCTACACCTTC. The rearrangement joins TRBV9 to TRBJ1-2, with D possibly being TRBD1 (5 bases). Looked up from germline, CDR1 is SGDLS and CDR2 is YYNGEE. V gave up 0 bases and J gave up 0 bases, with 15 bases separating them. This CDR3 is built from 17 residues.

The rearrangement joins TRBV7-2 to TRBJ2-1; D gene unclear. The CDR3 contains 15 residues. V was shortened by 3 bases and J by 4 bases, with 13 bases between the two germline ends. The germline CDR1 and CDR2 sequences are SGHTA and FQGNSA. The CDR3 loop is CASSFSRGGYNEQFF. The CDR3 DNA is TGTGCCAGCAGCTTTTCCCGAGGCGGTTACAATGAGCAGTTCTTC.